This T cell receptor (beta chain) was captured in a study of blood T cell repertoires in COVID-19. Only in-frame clones appear in the TCRdb table, and some are missing; sequencing was by immunoSEQ multiplex PCR. The table has 310,000 or so clones, about 87% seen once; the top ten hold around 9.3%. CDR3 length equals 14 residues. V lost 7 bases, J lost 7 bases, and 14 bases lay in between. The germline V gene has CDR1 MNHEY and CDR2 SMNVEV (reference sequence). Ages ranged from about 18 to 100 years, with residence in 24 US areas. The study assigned cohorts using participant-reported clinical history. Cohort 3 donors were reported recovered after two negative PCRs, clearance, or symptom resolution.

The receptor was derived from a woman in her late teens or twenties who had recovered from COVID-19. Material for sequencing was PBMCs or T cells enriched from blood (not recorded which). The rearrangement joins TRBV27 to TRBJ1-6, with D unclear. CDR3 residues: CASTLTGGNSPLHF. The CDR3 DNA sequence: TGTGCCAGCACCCTGACTGGCGGCAATTCACCCCTCCACTTT.